Included here is one T cell receptor (beta chain) sequence, with context. Its antigen remains unidentified. The PCR used 60 Vbeta and 13 Jbeta primers. The repertoire was sequenced with immunoSEQ multiplex PCR; TCRdb's copy has only in-frame clones and lacks some. The sample holds about 80,000 clones, 62% seen once. This entry comes from a study of cytomegalovirus exposure and HLA in healthy donors. V dropped 7 bases and J dropped 4 bases, with 16 bases sitting between them. In germline, CDR1 is ENHRY, CDR2 SYGVKD. The CDR3 runs to 14 residues. Study-wide results and caveats: Reports described diagnosis of cytomegalovirus status by the classifier as highly specific and sensitive.

The sample was PBMCs. This TCR was recovered from a male donor in good health and CMV-seropositive. The V and J genes are TRBV10-3 and TRBJ1-2; a possible D gene is TRBD1 (5 bases). CDR3 sequence (DNA): TGTGCCATCACTGAAGGGGTTCGAACCTATGGCTACACCTTC. Translating gives CAITEGVRTYGYTF.